A single T cell receptor beta chain is shown here with its context. In its sample, this clone was seen once. Its binding antigen is unknown. Base qualities were left out, and no much larger clone turns up one base away. Libraries came from the immunoSEQ multiplex PCR assay. TCRdb obtained this table from immuneACCESS and retained in-frame rearrangements with V and J assigned. These tables miss some clones; where compared with another copy, unresolved V genes account for less than half of the shortfall, and the remainder is unexplained. This sample comprises about 610,000 clones, over 75% of them detected only once. The ten largest clones represent around 0.0099% of the sample. The sample belongs to a study of shared T cell receptors in the human thymus listed by TCRdb under 2021. With regard to the full study: The study examined how the human thymus generates shared, self-reactive T-cell receptor alpha chains.

The germline V gene (reference sequence) provides CDR1 MNHEY and CDR2 SMNVEV. Trimming at the junction amounts to 9 bases on V and 8 bases on J, and the germline ends lie 16 bases apart. Reading from cysteine to phenylalanine, the CDR3 counts 13 amino acids. Only the CDR3 region is kept as DNA, spanning 39 bases read in frame from base 1. The sample was also linked to a second study, of human thymus T cells. The second study also describes: In Finland, the donors were immunologically healthy infants who were having open corrective cardiac surgery for congenital heart defects. The thymus tissue came from surgical resects taken out during corrective cardiac surgery. Usage of V and J gene segments appeared to be biased in both the thymic and the peripheral blood repertoires. The related research reported highly overlapping thymic TCR repertoires among unrelated individuals. The study described the TCR alpha and beta repertoires in about eight infant thymus samples and a few matching peripheral blood samples. Donor ages ranged from about 7 to 250 days, and the cohort comprised more than 5 male and a couple of female infants. Thymocytes were freed from the tissue by mechanical means and kept at -70 degrees C as pellets of roughly 9-30 million cells. A QIAsymphony instrument was used to extract genomic DNA from the frozen cell pellets. The immunoSEQ multiplex PCR assay was used to amplify the TCRB and TCRAD loci from a standardized quantity of quality-controlled genomic DNA. Amplicons spanned the V(D)J region at a length sufficient to cover the CDR3 and identify V and J genes. The commercial immunoSEQ service was used to sequence amplicons on an Illumina platform. Primer bias and sequencing errors were corrected as previously described, and TCRAD and TCRB were defined on the basis of the IMGT database. Analysis of the repertoires was done with immunoSEQ Analyzer 3.0 and VDJTools and included basic statistics, V/J segment usage, diversity estimates, rarefaction and pairwise overlap. To estimate diversity, the Chao1, ChaoE, Efron-Thisted, Shannon and inverse Simpson indices were applied, and diversity was also estimated on datasets down-sampled to the smallest sample. Repertoire overlap used strict matching of CDR3 nucleotide sequence, V gene and J gene, with Jaccard-based multidimensional scaling clustering. Thymus samples yielded on average around 800,000 unique TCRB clonotypes, compared with 65,000 to 100,000 from blood samples.

The specimen was thymocytes. The V and J segments used are TRBV27 and TRBJ2-2, with the D gene call left open. This TCR came from a boy under two years old with a congenital heart defect. Donor details come from another sample of the same person, matched by shared clones. The CDR3 has the sequence CASSRMLSGELFF. The bases are TGTGCCAGTTCCCGAATGTTGAGTGGGGAGCTGTTTTTT.